This TCR beta chain was captured in a study of blood T cell repertoires in COVID-19. As for the study in general: Collection of acute and convalescent COVID-19 samples took place in the United States, Italy and Spain.

The CDR3 spans 15 residues. Germline CDR1 reads SGHNT; CDR2 reads YYREEE (reference sequence). V lost 1 base and J lost 0, with 5 bases in between. Per the original methods: For nucleated cells, counts were estimated from reference gene primer amplification. Only in-frame clones appear in the TCRdb table, and some are missing; sequencing was by immunoSEQ multiplex PCR. V and J calls and clone size follow that table, whereas D and trimming were derived from the DNA. The table records some 270,000 clones, around 86% of them present only once. Sequencing input: peripheral blood. The origin of this receptor is a man in his forties with active or convalescent COVID-19. The rearrangement links TRBV5-4 to TRBJ2-6; D remains unclear. CDR3 nucleotides: TGTGCCAGCAGCTTGCTTAGCTCTGGGGCCAACGTCCTGACTTTC. Translated, it gives CASSLLSSGANVLTF.